These T cell receptor beta chains were read from a single sample in a study of blood T cell repertoires in COVID-19. The assay was immunoSEQ multiplex PCR, and TCRdb's table has in-frame clones only and misses some. In the table there are nearly 70,000 clones, around 80% of which are singletons. The sequencing input was peripheral blood. The receptor source for this set is an elderly woman with acute or convalescent COVID-19. Both conserved end residues are part of each CDR3. Each record gives: D gene, J gene, clone size, V gene, CDR3 protein, CDR3 DNA. D genes are given only for firm matches. A clone size is listed for some rows: how often the clone was seen (once, few, many), or a class if it is expanded.

D: .; J: TRBJ2-7; size: .; V: TRBV27; CDR3: CASSTGGTEQYF; DNA: TGTGCCAGCAGTACCGGGGGAACCGAGCAGTACTTC
D: .; J: TRBJ1-2; size: .; V: TRBV28; CDR3: CASSFWGPDYGYTF; DNA: TGTGCCAGCAGTTTTTGGGGGCCAGACTATGGCTACACCTTC
D: .; J: TRBJ1-6; size: .; V: TRBV28; CDR3: CASSSIGVRGGNNSPLHF; DNA: TGTGCCAGCAGTTCGATCGGGGTGCGGGGAGGAAATAATTCACCCCTCCACTTT
D: .; J: TRBJ2-5; size: .; V: TRBV12-3/TRBV12-4; CDR3: CASSLNEETQYF; DNA: TGTGCCAGCAGTTTAAACGAGGAGACCCAGTACTTC
D: .; J: TRBJ1-3; size: .; V: TRBV2; CDR3: CASSGYLSGNTIYF; DNA: TGTGCCAGCAGCGGGTACCTCTCTGGAAACACCATATATTTT
D: TRBD1; J: TRBJ1-2; size: .; V: TRBV3-1/TRBV3-2; CDR3: CASSRGQGVHYGYTF; DNA: TGTGCCAGCAGCCGCGGACAGGGGGTACACTATGGCTACACCTTC
D: TRBD2; J: TRBJ2-1; size: .; V: TRBV4-2; CDR3: CASSQATRTSGGAANEQFF; DNA: TGTGCCAGCAGCCAAGCTACAAGGACTAGCGGGGGAGCGGCCAATGAGCAGTTCTTC
D: TRBD1; J: TRBJ1-2; size: .; V: TRBV4-1; CDR3: CASSQKPGQGAGTF; DNA: TGCGCCAGCAGCCAAAAACCGGGACAGGGGGCCGGAACCTTC
D: TRBD1; J: TRBJ2-5; size: .; V: TRBV11-2; CDR3: CASSPQGTGARRETQYF; DNA: TGTGCCAGCAGCCCCCAGGGGACAGGGGCGCGGAGGGAGACCCAGTACTTC
D: .; J: TRBJ2-5; size: .; V: TRBV20-1; CDR3: CSASSRTTQETQYF; DNA: TGCAGTGCTAGTTCCCGGACAACCCAAGAGACCCAGTACTTC
D: .; J: TRBJ2-1; size: once; V: TRBV7-9; CDR3: CASSSGGNEQFF; DNA: TGTGCCAGCAGCAGCGGAGGCAATGAGCAGTTCTTC
D: .; J: TRBJ1-4; size: .; V: TRBV4-1; CDR3: CASSQIDNLNEKLFF; DNA: TGCGCCAGCAGCCAGATTGACAATCTTAATGAAAAACTGTTTTTT
D: TRBD1; J: TRBJ2-1; size: .; V: TRBV7-2; CDR3: CASSLGGQGAREQFF; DNA: TGTGCCAGCAGCTTAGGCGGACAGGGGGCCAGGGAGCAGTTCTTC
D: .; J: TRBJ2-1; size: .; V: TRBV9; CDR3: CASSVGRTRNEQFF; DNA: TGTGCCAGCAGCGTTGGCCGGACACGCAATGAGCAGTTCTTC
D: TRBD1; J: TRBJ2-7; size: .; V: TRBV29-1; CDR3: CSVGQGVHEQYF; DNA: TGCAGCGTTGGACAGGGGGTCCACGAGCAGTACTTC
D: TRBD2; J: TRBJ2-1; size: .; V: TRBV11-1; CDR3: CASSLTGTRRGNEQFF; DNA: TGTGCCAGCAGCCTCACCGGAACGCGGCGGGGGAATGAGCAGTTCTTC
D: .; J: TRBJ1-1; size: .; V: TRBV5-1; CDR3: CASSLRGGTEAFF; DNA: TGCGCCAGCAGCTTGCGGGGAGGCACTGAAGCTTTCTTT
D: .; J: TRBJ1-4; size: .; V: TRBV6-6; CDR3: CASSYSGRGEKLFF; DNA: TGTGCCAGCAGTTACTCGGGTAGGGGTGAAAAACTGTTTTTT
D: .; J: TRBJ1-5; size: .; V: TRBV7-2; CDR3: CASSLVGGLVGNQPQHF; DNA: TGTGCCAGCAGCTTAGTGGGGGGGCTAGTGGGCAATCAGCCCCAGCATTTT
D: .; J: TRBJ2-2; size: .; V: TRBV5-1; CDR3: CASSLASPNTGELFF; DNA: TGCGCCAGCAGCTTGGCCTCCCCGAACACCGGGGAGCTGTTTTTT
D: TRBD1; J: TRBJ1-1; size: .; V: TRBV7-8; CDR3: CASSLARGTEAFF; DNA: TGTGCCAGCAGCTTGGCCAGGGGGACTGAAGCTTTCTTT
D: .; J: TRBJ2-1; size: .; V: TRBV19; CDR3: CASSIASLGINEQFF; DNA: TGTGCCAGTAGTATAGCTAGCCTAGGGATAAATGAGCAGTTCTTC
D: .; J: TRBJ1-1; size: .; V: TRBV27; CDR3: CASSLNGGQNTEAFF; DNA: TGTGCCAGCAGTTTAAATGGGGGCCAGAACACTGAAGCTTTCTTT